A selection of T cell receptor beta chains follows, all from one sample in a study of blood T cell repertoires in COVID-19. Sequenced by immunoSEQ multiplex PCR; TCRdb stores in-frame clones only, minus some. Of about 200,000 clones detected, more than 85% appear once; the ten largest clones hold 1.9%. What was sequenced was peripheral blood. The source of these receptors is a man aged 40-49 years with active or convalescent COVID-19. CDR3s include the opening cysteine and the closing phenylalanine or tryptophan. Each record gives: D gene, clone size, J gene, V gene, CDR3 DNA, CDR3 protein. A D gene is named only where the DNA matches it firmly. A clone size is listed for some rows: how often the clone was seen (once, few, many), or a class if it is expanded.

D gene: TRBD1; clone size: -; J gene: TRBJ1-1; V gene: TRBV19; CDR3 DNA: TGTGCCAGTAGTACCCTGGACAGGAGGAACACTGAAGCTTTCTTT; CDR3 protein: CASSTLDRRNTEAFF
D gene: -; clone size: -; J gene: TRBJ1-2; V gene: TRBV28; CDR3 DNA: TGTGCCAGCAGCCTAGTACAGGCCAGAGGCTACACCTTC; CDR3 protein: CASSLVQARGYTF
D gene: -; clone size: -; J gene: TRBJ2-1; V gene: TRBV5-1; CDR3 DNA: TGCGCCAGCAGCTTGGACATTCGCTCCTACAATGAGCAGTTCTTC; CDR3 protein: CASSLDIRSYNEQFF
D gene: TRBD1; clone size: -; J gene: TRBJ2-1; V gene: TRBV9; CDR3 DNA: TGTGCCAGCAGCGTAGCAGGGGGTTCCTACAATGAGCAGTTCTTC; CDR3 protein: CASSVAGGSYNEQFF
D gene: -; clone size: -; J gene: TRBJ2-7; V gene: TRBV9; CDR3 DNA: TGTGCCAGCAGCGTAGGGCCCGGTAGCAACGAGCAGTACTTC; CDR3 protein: CASSVGPGSNEQYF
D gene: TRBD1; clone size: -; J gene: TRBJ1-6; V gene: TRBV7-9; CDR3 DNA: TGTGCCAGCAGCCCGGGACAGCAGAATTCACCCCTCCACTTT; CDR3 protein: CASSPGQQNSPLHF
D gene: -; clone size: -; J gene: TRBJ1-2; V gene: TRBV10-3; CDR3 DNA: TGTGCCATCAGTGAGTCGACGGGGGTGGGGAACTATGGCTACACCTTC; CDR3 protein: CAISESTGVGNYGYTF
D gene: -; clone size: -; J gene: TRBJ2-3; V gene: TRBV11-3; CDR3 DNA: TGTGCCAGCAGCTTAGATCGGAGGACAGTGCAGTATTTT; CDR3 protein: CASSLDRRTVQYF
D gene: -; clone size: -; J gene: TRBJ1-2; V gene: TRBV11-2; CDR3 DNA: TGTGCCAGCAGCTTAGATGGGGCAGACTATGGCTACACCTTC; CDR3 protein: CASSLDGADYGYTF
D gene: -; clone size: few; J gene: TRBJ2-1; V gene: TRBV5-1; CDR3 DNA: TGCGCCAGCAAGGACGGGTCCGGGAACAATGAGCAGTTCTTC; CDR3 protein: CASKDGSGNNEQFF
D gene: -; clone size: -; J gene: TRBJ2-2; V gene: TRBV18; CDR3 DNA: TGTGCCAGCTCCCGACTGGCGGAAATGGTGGAGCTGTTTTTT; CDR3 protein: CASSRLAEMVELFF
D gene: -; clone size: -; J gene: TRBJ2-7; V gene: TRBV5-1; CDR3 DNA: TGCGCCAGCAGCTTGGTGGACAGTAGCTCCTACGAGCAGTACTTC; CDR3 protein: CASSLVDSSSYEQYF
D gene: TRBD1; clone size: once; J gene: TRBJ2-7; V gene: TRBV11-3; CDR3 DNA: TGTGCCAGCAGCCCGGGACAGCAAATCCACGAGCAGTACTTC; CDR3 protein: CASSPGQQIHEQYF
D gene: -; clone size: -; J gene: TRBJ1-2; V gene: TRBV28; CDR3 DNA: TGTGCCAGCAGTTTCAGGGCAGGGCATGGCTACACCTTC; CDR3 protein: CASSFRAGHGYTF
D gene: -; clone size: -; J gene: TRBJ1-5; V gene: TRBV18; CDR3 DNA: TGTGCCAGCTCACCGGGAGGTGGGGGACAGCCCCAGCATTTT; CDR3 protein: CASSPGGGGQPQHF
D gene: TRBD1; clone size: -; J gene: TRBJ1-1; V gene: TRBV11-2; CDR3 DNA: TGTGCCAGCAGCCCCTGGGACAGGGAGATCAGAGCTTTCTTT; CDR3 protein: CASSPWDREIRAFF
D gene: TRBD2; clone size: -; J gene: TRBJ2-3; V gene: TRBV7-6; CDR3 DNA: TGTGCCAGCAGCTCAACAGCGGGAGCAGATACGCAGTATTTT; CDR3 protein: CASSSTAGADTQYF
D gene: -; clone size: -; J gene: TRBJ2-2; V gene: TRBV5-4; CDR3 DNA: TGTGCCAGCAGCTTCCGTAGGACAATGAACACCGGGGAGCTGTTTTTT; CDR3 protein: CASSFRRTMNTGELFF
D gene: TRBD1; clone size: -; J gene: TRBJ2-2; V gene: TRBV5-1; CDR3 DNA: TGCGCCAGCAGCTTGGATGCAGGGGGAGGGGAGCTGTTTTTT; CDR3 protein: CASSLDAGGGELFF
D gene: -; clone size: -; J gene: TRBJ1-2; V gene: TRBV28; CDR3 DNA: TGTGCCAGCAGTTTTGGAGGGCTCTATGGCTACACCTTC; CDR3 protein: CASSFGGLYGYTF
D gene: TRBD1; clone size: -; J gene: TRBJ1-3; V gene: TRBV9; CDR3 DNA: TGTGCCAGCAGCGTCGCAGGGGGGTTAGCTGGAAACACCATATATTTT; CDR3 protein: CASSVAGGLAGNTIYF
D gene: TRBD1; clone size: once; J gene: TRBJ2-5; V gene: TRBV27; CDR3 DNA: TGTGCCAGCAGTTTATCGTTGGGGGGCAGGGGGCCTTTGCGAGAGACCCAGTACTTC; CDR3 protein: CASSLSLGGRGPLRETQYF
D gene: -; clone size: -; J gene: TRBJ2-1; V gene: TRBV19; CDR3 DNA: TGTGCCAGTAGTATAGTTCCCAGGCTAACCTACAATGAGCAGTTCTTC; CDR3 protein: CASSIVPRLTYNEQFF
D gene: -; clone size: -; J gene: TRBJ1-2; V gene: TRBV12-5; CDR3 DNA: TGTGCTAGTGGTTTGAATCCGGGAAACTATGGCTACACCTTC; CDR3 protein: CASGLNPGNYGYTF
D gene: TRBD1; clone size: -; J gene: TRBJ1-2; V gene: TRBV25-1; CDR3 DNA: TGTGCCAGCAGTGAATCGGGACAGAGCTATGGCTACACCTTC; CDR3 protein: CASSESGQSYGYTF
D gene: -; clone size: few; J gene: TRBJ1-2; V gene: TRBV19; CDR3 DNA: TGTGCCAGTAGTATCAGTTCACATAACTATGGCTACACCTTC; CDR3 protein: CASSISSHNYGYTF
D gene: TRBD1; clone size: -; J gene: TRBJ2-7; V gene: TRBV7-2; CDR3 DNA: TGTGCCAGCAGCTTTGACAGGGGGTCCTACGAGCAGTACTTC; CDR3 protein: CASSFDRGSYEQYF
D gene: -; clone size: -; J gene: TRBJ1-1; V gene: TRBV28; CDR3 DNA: TGTGCCAGCAAGACGTCCCGGGGAACTGAAGCTTTCTTT; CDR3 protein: CASKTSRGTEAFF